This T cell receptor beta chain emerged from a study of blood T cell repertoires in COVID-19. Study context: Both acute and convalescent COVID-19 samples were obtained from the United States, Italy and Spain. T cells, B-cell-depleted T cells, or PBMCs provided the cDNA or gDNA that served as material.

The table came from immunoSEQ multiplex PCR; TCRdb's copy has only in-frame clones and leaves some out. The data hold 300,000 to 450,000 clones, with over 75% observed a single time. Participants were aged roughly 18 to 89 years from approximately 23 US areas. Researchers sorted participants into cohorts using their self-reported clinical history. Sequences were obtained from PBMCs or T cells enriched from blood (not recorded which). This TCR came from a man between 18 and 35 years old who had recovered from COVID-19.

CDR3 bases: TGTGCCAGCAGACGGGGACAGGGGTTTCAGCCCCAGCATTTT. Translation: CASRRGQGFQPQHF. V usage is TRBV19 and J usage is TRBJ1-5, with 10 bases that match TRBD1. The CDR3 has 14 amino acids. V lost 9 bases and J lost 6; bases outside the gene matches: 8. Germline lookup yields CDR1 LNHDA and CDR2 SQIVND (reference sequence).